These 25 T cell receptor beta chains share one sample of origin, sequenced in a study of blood T cell repertoires in COVID-19. Measured with immunoSEQ multiplex PCR; TCRdb has only the in-frame clones, and not every one. The profile shows a few hundred thousand clones, around 90% of them singletons. The source material was PBMCs or T cells enriched from blood (not recorded which). The receptors shown here come from a young woman with acute COVID-19.

The V gene is TRBV7-9, the J gene TRBJ1-2; perhaps TRBD1 as D (6 bases). V was clipped by 6 bases and J by 5 bases, with 19 bases between them. This CDR3 is 15 amino acids long. Germline CDR1 reads SEHNR; CDR2 reads FQNEAQ (reference sequence). The DNA for the CDR3 is TGTGCCAGCAGTTCGGAACAGGGTTTCGCATATGGCTACACCTTC. This sequence encodes CASSSEQGFAYGYTF. Full variable domain (missing parts from reference TRBV7-9 and TRBJ1-2): DTGVSQNPRHKITKRGQNVTFRCDPISEHNRLYWYRQTLGQGPEFLTYFQNEAQLEKSRLLSDRFSAERPKGSFSTLEIQRTEQGDSAMYLCASSSEQGFAYGYTFGSGTRLTVV.

This rearrangement joins TRBV7-2 to TRBJ2-5; D is undetermined. The CDR3 is made up of 16 amino acids. Trimming took off 1 base at V and 4 bases at J, with 16 bases between the two ends. Germline V gives CDR1 SGHTA, CDR2 FQGNSA. The CDR3 region has the DNA TGTGCCAGCAGCTTAGGAGGCTCATTACGAAGAGAGACCCAGTACTTC. Translation gives CASSLGGSLRRETQYF.

J is TRBJ1-6 and V is TRBV5-1; TRBD1 aligns across 7 bases. The CDR3 covers 16 residues. In germline, CDR1 is SGHRS, CDR2 YFSETQ. J gave up 10 bases and V 0 bases, and 10 bases lay outside the gene matches. CDR3 in DNA: TGCGCCAGCAGCTTGGGGACAGGACTTTCTGGATCACCCCTCCACTTT. It is translated as CASSLGTGLSGSPLHF. Using reference TRBV5-1 and TRBJ1-6 for the parts outside the CDR3, the full variable domain is KAGVTQTPRYLIKTRGQQVTLSCSPISGHRSVSWYQQTPGQGLQFLFEYFSETQRNKGNFPGRFSGRQFSNSRSEMNVSTLELGDSALYLCASSLGTGLSGSPLHFGNGTRLTVT.

CDR3 amino acids: CASSSRELRELFF. Written as DNA, the CDR3 is TGTGCCAGCAGTTCCCGGGAATTGCGCGAACTGTTTTTT. V usage is TRBV28 and J usage is TRBJ1-4; D is undetermined. V was clipped by 4 bases and J by 12 bases, with 15 bases between them. Germline V gene data show CDR1 as MDHEN and CDR2 as SYDVKM. The CDR3 extends over 13 amino acids. The full variable domain, in which reference TRBV28 and TRBJ1-4 provide the parts outside the CDR3, is DVKVTQSSRYLVKRTGEKVFLECVQDMDHENMFWYRQDPGLGLRLIYFSYDVKMKEKGDIPEGYSVSREKKERFSLILESASTNQTSMYLCASSSRELRELFFGSGTQLSVL.

This rearrangement joins TRBV7-9 to TRBJ2-3, with a possible D match to TRBD1 (6 bases). CDR3 length equals 15 residues. Trimming cost V 6 bases and J 2 bases, with 15 bases left between them. Germline V lookup: CDR1 SEHNR, CDR2 FQNEAQ (reference sequence). The CDR3 reads CASRQQGQDTDTQYF. The CDR3, as DNA: TGTGCCAGCAGGCAGCAGGGGCAGGACACAGATACGCAGTATTTT.

J is TRBJ2-5 and V is TRBV4-2, with D maybe TRBD1 (6 bases). Germline values: CDR1 LGHNA, CDR2 YNFKEQ. V gave up 0 bases and J gave up 5 bases, with 13 bases separating them. The CDR3 covers 15 residues. CDR3 in amino acids: CASSQEPGTRETQYF. CDR3 nucleotides: TGTGCCAGCAGCCAAGAGCCGGGGACAAGGGAGACCCAGTACTTC.

This clone was detected once. This chain connects TRBV11-2 to TRBJ1-2; D might be TRBD1 (5 bases). Germline V gene data show CDR1 as SGHAT and CDR2 as FQNNGV. This CDR3 has 16 amino acids. With 2 bases removed from V and 5 bases from J, the gap between germline ends came to 18 bases. The CDR3, as DNA: TGTGCCAGCAGCTTAAAGCCCGACAGCTTCCCTTATGGCTACACCTTC. Protein product: CASSLKPDSFPYGYTF.

In this sample, this clone turned up a few times. The chain carries TRBV28 and TRBJ1-4; TRBD1 matches at 11 bases. The V gene's germline CDR1 is MDHEN and CDR2 SYDVKM. The CDR3 is 15 amino acids. The V segment lost 5 bases and the J segment 7 bases; nucleotides outside the gene matches: 6. The CDR3 nucleotides read TGTGCCAGCAGTGCGGACAGGGGGCGACCTGAAAAACTGTTTTTT. It yields the protein CASSADRGRPEKLFF.

This clone has just one count. V usage is TRBV7-9 and J usage is TRBJ1-2; a possible D gene is TRBD1 (6 bases). V lost 5 bases and J 5 bases, leaving 12 bases between the germline ends. Germline lookup yields CDR1 SEHNR and CDR2 FQNEAQ (reference sequence). This CDR3 region has 13 residues. CDR3: CASSPGGAYGYTF. DNA for the CDR3: TGTGCCAGCAGCCCCGGGGGGGCTTATGGCTACACCTTC.

The V and J genes are TRBV5-1 and TRBJ2-1; TRBD2 matches at 9 bases. From germline, CDR1 is SGHRS and CDR2 YFSETQ. There are 12 residues in the CDR3. The J segment lost 11 bases and the V segment lost 4 bases, leaving 4 bases of the junction unmatched. CDR3 nucleotide sequence: TGCGCCAGCAGCCCGGGACTAGCTAAGCAGTTCTTC. This sequence encodes CASSPGLAKQFF.

This clone was seen once. The J gene is TRBJ2-7, the V gene TRBV27; D possibly corresponds to TRBD2 (5 bases). The CDR3 has 17 residues. Deletions cut 0 bases from V and 0 bases from J, with 15 bases between. In germline, CDR1 is MNHEY, CDR2 SMNVEV (reference sequence). The DNA of the CDR3 is TGTGCCAGCAGTTTATCATTGCGGGCCCGGAGCTCCTACGAGCAGTACTTC. This gives the protein CASSLSLRARSSYEQYF.

This clone was seen more than once but under ten times. V is TRBV28 and J is TRBJ1-2; D is uncertain. Germline V gene data show CDR1 as MDHEN and CDR2 as SYDVKM. The germline V and J ends were trimmed by 2 bases and 6 bases, with 7 bases remaining between them. CDR3 length equals 12 residues. The CDR3 coding sequence is TGTGCCAGCAGTTTAGGCAGCGATGGCTACACCTTC. Protein: CASSLGSDGYTF.

This clone was detected only a few times. The chain uses TRBV4-2 and TRBJ1-1; 7 bases map to TRBD1. The germline gives CDR1 LGHNA, CDR2 YNFKEQ. This CDR3 spans 15 amino acids. V was pared by 0 bases and J by 4 bases, with 5 bases of the junction left unmatched. The CDR3 bases are TGTGCCAGCAGCCAAGAGGGCCAGGGGGGCACTGAAGCTTTCTTT. This sequence encodes CASSQEGQGGTEAFF.

This chain uses TRBV3-1 (or the pseudogene TRBV3-2) with TRBJ2-4; 8 bases align to TRBD1. The germline V gene has CDR1 LGHDT and CDR2 YNNKEL (reference sequence). Trimming cost V 6 bases and J 9 bases; bases outside gene matches: 4. The CDR3 spans 12 residues. CDR3 nucleotides: TGTGCCAGCAGACCCGGACAGGGCATTCAGTACTTC. It specifies CASRPGQGIQYF.

CDR3 residues: CASSPLGQGHGYTF. The CDR3 nucleotides are TGTGCCAGCAGCCCGTTAGGACAGGGCCATGGCTACACCTTC. V usage is TRBV7-9 and J usage is TRBJ1-2, with TRBD1 matching over 8 bases. V dropped 5 bases and J dropped 6; count of bases not matched to a gene: 8. The CDR3 loop spans 14 amino acids. Germline assignment: CDR1 SEHNR and CDR2 FQNEAQ (reference sequence).

This clone was seen once. V is TRBV27 and J is TRBJ2-7; 10 bases are a match to TRBD2. The CDR3 covers 16 residues. After removal of 3 bases from V and 4 bases from J, the junction contained 9 bases not matched to a gene. Germline loops: CDR1 MNHEY, CDR2 SMNVEV (reference sequence). The CDR3 reads CASSFEPSGSKYEQYF. The CDR3 region has the DNA TGTGCCAGCAGTTTCGAGCCTAGCGGGAGTAAATACGAGCAGTACTTC.

The J gene is TRBJ2-5, the V gene TRBV2; 7 bases are shared with TRBD1. Germline V gene sequence: CDR1 SNHLY, CDR2 FYNNEI. The CDR3 is 15 residues long. The ends lost 8 bases at V and 1 base at J; junction bases unmatched: 10. The CDR3 sequence: CASGNRDSFQETQYF. The CDR3 DNA reads TGTGCCAGCGGAAACCGGGACAGCTTCCAAGAGACCCAGTACTTC.

This clone occurred a few times. The chain combines TRBV5-1 with TRBJ2-7; 7 positions match TRBD1. Germline trimming cut 5 bases from V and 0 bases from J; bases unmatched to any gene: 5. Germline assignment: CDR1 SGHRS and CDR2 YFSETQ. This CDR3 spans 14 amino acids. As DNA, the CDR3 is TGCGCCAGCAGATGGGGGACAGACTCCTACGAGCAGTACTTC. Residues: CASRWGTDSYEQYF.

The chain couples TRBV7-6 to TRBJ2-7, with a possible D match to TRBD2 (5 bases). The CDR3 has 14 amino acids. Trimming removed 5 bases at V and 0 bases at J, with 11 bases between. The V gene's germline CDR1 is SGHVS and CDR2 FNYEAQ. This chain's CDR3 is CASSPSGSSYEQYF. The CDR3, as DNA: TGTGCCAGCAGCCCTAGTGGGAGCTCCTACGAGCAGTACTTC.

The J gene is TRBJ1-6, the V gene TRBV12-5; 9 bases agree with TRBD1. CDR3 length: 15 residues. Germline values: CDR1 LGHNT, CDR2 FRNRAP. V lost 1 base, J lost 7 bases, and 2 bases stayed unmatched. The CDR3 reads CASGLGDRENSPLHF. Here the CDR3 DNA reads TGTGCTAGTGGTTTGGGGGACAGGGAAAATTCACCCCTCCACTTT.

This clone appeared a few times. The chain joins TRBV11-1 to TRBJ1-2; the match to TRBD1 covers 7 bases. The CDR3 covers 13 residues. Germline V gene lookup returns CDR1 SGHAT and CDR2 FQDESV (reference sequence). Unmatched junction bases numbered 7, after V lost 4 bases and J lost 8 bases. The CDR3 DNA reads TGTGCCAGCAGCTCCGACAGGGTGGAAGGCTACACCTTC. This gives the protein CASSSDRVEGYTF.

The chain employs TRBV30 and TRBJ2-1; D possibly corresponds to TRBD2 (6 bases). V dropped 0 bases and J dropped 1 base, with 13 bases sitting between them. Germline CDR1 GTSNPN, CDR2 SVGIG (reference sequence). This CDR3 contains 16 residues. The CDR3 bases are TGTGCCTGGAGTGTAGCGGGTCGACCTTCCTACAATGAGCAGTTCTTC. Translated: CAWSVAGRPSYNEQFF.

The rearrangement joins TRBV25-1 to TRBJ2-2; D possibly corresponds to TRBD1 (5 bases). Germline-derived CDR1 and CDR2 are MGHDK and SYGVNS. CDR3 length: 17 residues. Deletions cut 6 bases from V and 0 bases from J, with 17 bases between. The DNA for the CDR3 is TGTGCCAGCAGCGGGTCATTTGTACAGGCGAACACCGGGGAGCTGTTTTTT. Residues: CASSGSFVQANTGELFF.

The chain joins TRBV9 to TRBJ2-2, with 7 bases that match TRBD1. The V segment lost 3 bases and the J segment 1 base; nucleotides outside the gene matches: 6. The germline gives CDR1 SGDLS, CDR2 YYNGEE. The CDR3 runs 16 residues. The CDR3 here is CASSGFDRVNTGELFF. Here the CDR3 DNA reads TGTGCCAGCAGCGGCTTTGACAGGGTGAACACCGGGGAGCTGTTTTTT. Drawing the rest from reference TRBV9 and TRBJ2-2, the complete variable domain is DSGVTQTPKHLITATGQRVTLRCSPRSGDLSVYWYQQSLDQGLQFLIQYYNGEERAKGNILERFSAQQFPDLHSELNLSSLELGDSALYFCASSGFDRVNTGELFFGEGSRLTVL.

V is TRBV5-5 and J is TRBJ1-2, with D possibly being TRBD1 (6 bases). The CDR3 has 14 amino acids. The V end was cut by 4 bases, the J end by 3 bases, with 13 bases between. CDR1 and CDR2 from the germline V gene are SGHKS and YYEKEE (reference sequence). The chain's CDR3 is CASSLGGRDYGYTF. DNA for the CDR3: TGTGCCAGCAGCCTGGGGGGCAGGGACTATGGCTACACCTTC.